The 13 T cell receptor beta chains below all came from one sample that was sequenced in a study of neoadjuvant anti-PD-1 for oral cavity cancer. The repertoire was sequenced with immunoSEQ multiplex PCR; TCRdb's copy has only in-frame clones and lacks some. Of 84,000 or so clones in the sample, 70% to 85% were seen once. Sequencing used PBMCs, obtained before nivolumab (anti-PD-1) treatment. The source of these receptors is a person aged 40-85 years with oral cavity squamous cell carcinoma.

The rearrangement links TRBV28 to TRBJ1-2, with D unresolved. Germline-derived CDR1 and CDR2 are MDHEN and SYDVKM. This CDR3 has 15 amino acids. V was trimmed by 7 bases and J by 4 bases, leaving 19 bases between them. The CDR3, as DNA: TGTGCCAGCATCCCAGGCGGAGGGATTGGCTATGGCTACACCTTC. Translating it yields CASIPGGGIGYGYTF.

This chain joins TRBV4-1 and TRBJ2-1; D gene ambiguous. Germline CDR1 reads MGHRA; CDR2 reads YSYEKL. This CDR3 is 17 amino acids long. V was pared by 0 bases and J by 0 bases, with 12 bases between. The CDR3 is CASSQDLTYSSYNEQFF. CDR3 nucleotide sequence: TGCGCCAGCAGCCAAGATCTGACTTATAGCTCCTACAATGAGCAGTTCTTC.

The gene calls are TRBV6-1 and TRBJ2-7; 8 bases line up with TRBD1. CDR3 length: 12 amino acids. Germline-derived CDR1 and CDR2 are MNHNS and SASEGT. V lost 9 bases to trimming and J lost 5 bases; unmatched junction nucleotides: 6. CDR3 residues: CASRKTGDEQYF. The CDR3 nucleotides read TGTGCCAGTAGAAAGACAGGGGACGAGCAGTACTTC.

This clone was picked up one time. V and J are TRBV6-5 and TRBJ2-1; D possibly corresponds to TRBD2 (5 bases). Trimming removed 8 bases at V and 3 bases at J, with 8 bases between. Germline CDR1 is MNHEY and CDR2 is SVGAGI. CDR3 length equals 12 residues. The chain's CDR3 is CASGRYYNEQFF. DNA of the CDR3: TGTGCCAGCGGGAGATACTACAATGAGCAGTTCTTC.

The chain joins TRBV25-1 to TRBJ1-1, with unresolved D. V was shortened by 4 bases and J by 11 bases, with 11 bases between the two germline ends. Germline loops: CDR1 MGHDK, CDR2 SYGVNS. This CDR3 is built from 11 residues. CDR3 DNA: TGTGCCAGCAGTGCCGAGGAAGGGGCTTTCTTT. This translates into CASSAEEGAFF.

J is TRBJ2-1 and V is TRBV19; D gene unclear. V was cut by 9 bases and J by 0 bases, with 15 bases left in between. The CDR3 extends over 15 amino acids. Germline values: CDR1 LNHDA, CDR2 SQIVND (reference sequence). CDR3 protein: CASVVGGSSYNEQFF. As DNA, the CDR3 is TGTGCCAGCGTGGTCGGCGGAAGCTCCTACAATGAGCAGTTCTTC.

This rearrangement joins TRBV9 to TRBJ2-7; D tentatively fits TRBD1 or TRBD2 (6 bases each). There are 15 residues in the CDR3. The germline V gene encodes CDR1 SGDLS and CDR2 YYNGEE. V lost 0 bases to trimming and J lost 4 bases, with 14 bases between them. The CDR3: CASSVGGGGLYEQYF. DNA for the CDR3: TGTGCCAGCAGCGTAGGAGGAGGGGGTCTTTACGAGCAGTACTTC.

V usage is TRBV30 and J usage is TRBJ1-4; D not certain. The length of the CDR3 is 14 residues. The germline V gene has CDR1 GTSNPN and CDR2 SVGIG (reference sequence). V was shortened by 3 bases and J by 0 bases, with 8 bases between the two germline ends. The CDR3 DNA is TGTGCCTGGAGCTTTGGTGCAACTAATGAAAAACTGTTTTTT. Its protein is CAWSFGATNEKLFF. Using reference TRBV30 and TRBJ1-4 for the parts outside the CDR3, the full variable domain is SQTIHQWPATLVQPVGSPLSLECTVEGTSNPNLYWYRQAAGRGLQLLFYSVGIGQISSEVPQNLSASRPQDRQFILSSKKLLLSDSGFYLCAWSFGATNEKLFFGSGTQLSVL.

The chain recombines TRBV6-1 with TRBJ2-1, with 9 positions matching TRBD1. Germline V gives CDR1 MNHNS, CDR2 SASEGT. Unmatched junction bases numbered 3, after V lost 8 bases and J lost 7 bases. CDR3 size: 12 residues. CDR3 in amino acids: CASGTGPNEQFF. CDR3 DNA: TGTGCCAGCGGGACAGGGCCTAATGAGCAGTTCTTC.

V usage is TRBV6-1 and J usage is TRBJ2-1; the D is unclear. The CDR3 consists of 14 residues. Germline assignment: CDR1 MNHNS and CDR2 SASEGT. V lost 6 bases, J lost 0 bases, and 9 bases lay in between. The CDR3 region is CASRDPSSYNEQFF. The CDR3 nucleotides are TGTGCCAGCAGGGACCCCAGCTCCTACAATGAGCAGTTCTTC.

V usage is TRBV19 and J usage is TRBJ1-1; no definite D call. Trimming cost V 5 bases and J 3 bases, with 10 bases left between them. Germline CDR1 LNHDA, CDR2 SQIVND (reference sequence). The CDR3 extends over 13 amino acids. The CDR3 DNA sequence: TGTGCCAGTAGTTCGACAATGGACACTGAAGCTTTCTTT. This sequence encodes CASSSTMDTEAFF. The full variable domain, with the rest looked up from reference TRBV19 and TRBJ1-1, is DGGITQSPKYLFRKEGQNVTLSCEQNLNHDAMYWYRQDPGQGLRLIYYSQIVNDFQKGDIAEGYSVSREKKESFPLTVTSAQKNPTAFYLCASSSTMDTEAFFGQGTRLTVV.

The chain uses TRBV6-6 and TRBJ1-5, with D possibly matching TRBD1 (6 bases). The CDR3 is 16 amino acids. Per germline, CDR1 MNHNY and CDR2 SVGAGI (reference sequence). V was trimmed by 7 bases and J by 0 bases, leaving 16 bases between them. The CDR3, as DNA: TGTGCCAGCAATGACTTGACAGGTTCTAGCAATCAGCCCCAGCATTTT. Translated, it gives CASNDLTGSSNQPQHF.

The chain recombines TRBV19 with TRBJ1-1; 9 bases fit TRBD1. The CDR3 is 14 amino acids. V was clipped by 5 bases and J by 6 bases; unmatched bases: 7. Germline loops: CDR1 LNHDA, CDR2 SQIVND (reference sequence). The CDR3 is CASSPGQGRPEAFF. CDR3 DNA sequence: TGTGCCAGTAGTCCCGGACAGGGGCGCCCTGAAGCTTTCTTT.